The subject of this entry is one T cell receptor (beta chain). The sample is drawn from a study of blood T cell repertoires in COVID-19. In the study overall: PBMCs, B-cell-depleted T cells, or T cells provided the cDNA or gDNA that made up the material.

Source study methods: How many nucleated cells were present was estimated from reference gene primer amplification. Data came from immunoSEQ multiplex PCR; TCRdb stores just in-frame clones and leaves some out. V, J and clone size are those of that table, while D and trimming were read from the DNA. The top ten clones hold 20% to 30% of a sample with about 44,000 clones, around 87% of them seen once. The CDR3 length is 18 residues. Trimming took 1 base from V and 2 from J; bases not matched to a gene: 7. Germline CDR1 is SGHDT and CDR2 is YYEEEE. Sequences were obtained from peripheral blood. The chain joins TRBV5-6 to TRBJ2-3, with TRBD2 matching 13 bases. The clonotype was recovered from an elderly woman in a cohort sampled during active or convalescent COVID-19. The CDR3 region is CASSLPGTSGTHTDTQYF. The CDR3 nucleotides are TGTGCCAGCAGCTTGCCTGGGACTAGCGGGACCCACACAGATACGCAGTATTTT.